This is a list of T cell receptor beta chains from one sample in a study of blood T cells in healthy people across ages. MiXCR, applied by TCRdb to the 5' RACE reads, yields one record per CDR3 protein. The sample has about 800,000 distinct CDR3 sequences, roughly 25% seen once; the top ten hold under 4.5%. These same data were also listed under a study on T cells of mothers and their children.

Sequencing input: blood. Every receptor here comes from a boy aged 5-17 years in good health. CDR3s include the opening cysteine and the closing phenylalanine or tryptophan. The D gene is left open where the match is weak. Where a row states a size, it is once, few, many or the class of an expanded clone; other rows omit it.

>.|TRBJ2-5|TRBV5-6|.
TGTGCCAGCAACTTGGTCAAAGAGACCCAGTACTTC
CASNLVKETQYF
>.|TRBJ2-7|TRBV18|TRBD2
TGTGCCAGCTCAAGACAGCGGGGGGTCTCCTACGAGCAGTACTTC
CASSRQRGVSYEQYF
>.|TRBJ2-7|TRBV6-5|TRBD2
TGTGCCAGCAGTTACGGGTCTAGCGGGAGTCTCGAGCAGTACTTC
CASSYGSSGSLEQYF
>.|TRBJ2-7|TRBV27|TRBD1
TGTGCCAGCAAACCGGAATTAGGGACAGGGTCCTACGAGCAGTACTTC
CASKPELGTGSYEQYF
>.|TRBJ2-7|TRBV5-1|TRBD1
TGCGCCAGCAGCTACGGGGGACAGGAGCACTACGAGCAGTACTTC
CASSYGGQEHYEQYF
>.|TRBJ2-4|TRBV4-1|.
TGCGCCAGCAGCCACATCGGGGAAGCCAAAAACATTCAGTACTTC
CASSHIGEAKNIQYF
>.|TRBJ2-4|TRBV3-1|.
TGTGCCAGCAGTCGTCTCGGGGGAAAGGCCAAAAACATTCAGTACTTC
CASSRLGGKAKNIQYF
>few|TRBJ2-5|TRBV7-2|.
TGTGCCAGCAGCCCCGTGGGCGTCCCCGGGACCCAGTACTTC
CASSPVGVPGTQYF
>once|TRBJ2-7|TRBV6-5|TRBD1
TGTGCCAGCAGTCGGACAGGGACCGAGCAGTACTTC
CASSRTGTEQYF
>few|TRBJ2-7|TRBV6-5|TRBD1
TGTGCCAGCAGTTACGAAGGGACAGGAGCCTACGAGCAGTACTTC
CASSYEGTGAYEQYF
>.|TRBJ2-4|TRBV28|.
TGTGCCAGCAGTCCCTCGACTAATTCCAAAAACATTCAGTACTTC
CASSPSTNSKNIQYF
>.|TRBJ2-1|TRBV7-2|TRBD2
TGTGCCAGCACCATAAATGGACTAGTTGTCGAGCAGTTCTTC
CASTINGLVVEQFF
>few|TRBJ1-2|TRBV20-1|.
TGCAGTGCTAAACAGGGAAAATCCTATGGCTACACCTTC
CSAKQGKSYGYTF
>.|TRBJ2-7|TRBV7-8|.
TGTGCCAGCACCCAGAACCCCGCGTTCTCCTACGAGCAGTACTTC
CASTQNPAFSYEQYF
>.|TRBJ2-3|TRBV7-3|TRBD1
TGTGCCAGCAGTCCGGGACAGCGTGATACGCAGTATTTT
CASSPGQRDTQYF
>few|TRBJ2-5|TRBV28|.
TGTGCCAGCAGCGCTACAGCAGCTCGCGAGACCCAGTACTTC
CASSATAARETQYF
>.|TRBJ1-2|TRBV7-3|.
TGTGCCAGCAGCTTAACAGGCAGTCGTGGCTACACCTTC
CASSLTGSRGYTF
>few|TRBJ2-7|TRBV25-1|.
TGTGCCAGCAGTGATTCCGTGACAGATTACGAGCAGTACTTC
CASSDSVTDYEQYF
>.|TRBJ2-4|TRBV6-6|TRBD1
TGTGCCAGCAGCTACGGACAGGGGAGAAACATTCAGTACTTC
CASSYGQGRNIQYF
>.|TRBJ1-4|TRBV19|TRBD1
TGTGCCAGTAGTCGCCGGGACAGATCAAATAATGAAAAACTGTTTTTT
CASSRRDRSNNEKLFF
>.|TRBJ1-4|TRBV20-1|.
TGCAGTGCTAGAGATACCGCGAGGGGGGAAAAACTGTTTTTT
CSARDTARGEKLFF
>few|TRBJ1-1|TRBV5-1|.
TGCGCCAGCAGCTTCTCACCCGAGCAGGGACGGACCAACACTGAAGCTTTCTTT
CASSFSPEQGRTNTEAFF
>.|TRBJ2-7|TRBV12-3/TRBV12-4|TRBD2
TGTGCCAGCACAACCGGGACTAGCAGCTACGAGCAGTACTTC
CASTTGTSSYEQYF
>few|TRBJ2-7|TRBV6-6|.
TGTGCCAGCAGTTACTCGGCAGGGGCCCACGAGCAGTACTTC
CASSYSAGAHEQYF
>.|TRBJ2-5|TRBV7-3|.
TGTGCCAGCAGCCCCGCGGGGCGACAACCGCAAGAGACCCAGTACTTC
CASSPAGRQPQETQYF
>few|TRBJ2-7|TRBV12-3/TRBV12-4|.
TGTGCCAGCAGTTTTGGGCAGACCCGCGAGCAGTACTTC
CASSFGQTREQYF
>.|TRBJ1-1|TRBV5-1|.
TGCGCCAGCAGCTCCATGGAGAACACTGAAGCTTTCTTT
CASSSMENTEAFF
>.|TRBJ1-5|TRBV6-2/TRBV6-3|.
TGTGCCAGCAGTTATTCAGGGGAGCTCGAGGGTCATCAGCCCCAGCATTTT
CASSYSGELEGHQPQHF
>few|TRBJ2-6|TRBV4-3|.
TGCGCCAGCAGCCCGCATGGATCCCCTGGGGCCAACGTCCTGACTTTC
CASSPHGSPGANVLTF
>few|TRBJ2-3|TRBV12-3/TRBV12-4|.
TGTGCCAGCAGTCGACGCCCAGATACGCAGTATTTT
CASSRRPDTQYF
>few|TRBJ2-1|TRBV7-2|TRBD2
TGTGCCAGCAGCTACATGACTAGCGGGAGGGCCTTGTTCAATGAGCAGTTCTTC
CASSYMTSGRALFNEQFF
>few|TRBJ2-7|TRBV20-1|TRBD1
TGCAGCGCAAGGACAGGGGGCTACGAGCAGTACTTC
CSARTGGYEQYF
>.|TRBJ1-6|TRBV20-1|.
TGCAGTGCTAGAGATCACTGGGAAGAATCCTATAATTCACCCCTCCACTTT
CSARDHWEESYNSPLHF
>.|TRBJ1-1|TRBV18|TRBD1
TGTGCCAGCTCACCGACAGGGGGACTAGAGTTGGACACTGAAGCTTTCTTT
CASSPTGGLELDTEAFF
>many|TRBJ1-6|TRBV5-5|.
TGTGCCAGCAGCTTGTCGGGAGATTCACCCCTCCACTTT
CASSLSGDSPLHF
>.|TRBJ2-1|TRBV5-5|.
TGTGCCAGCAGCTTGGCCGCGGCAACCCTCGGCAATGAGCAGTTCTTC
CASSLAAATLGNEQFF
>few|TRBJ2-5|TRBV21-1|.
TGTGCCAGCAGCAAAGTAGGCGCCCAAGAGACCCAGTACTTC
CASSKVGAQETQYF
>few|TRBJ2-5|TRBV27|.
TGTGCCACCGGATGGGGTCAAGAGACCCAGTACTTC
CATGWGQETQYF
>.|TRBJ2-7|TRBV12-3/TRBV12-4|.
TGTGCCAGCAGAAGACAGGGACTCTCCTACGAGCAGTACTTC
CASRRQGLSYEQYF
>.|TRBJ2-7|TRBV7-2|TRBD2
TGTGCCAGCAGCTTACTTGGCGGGGGGAACACCTACGAGCAGTACTTC
CASSLLGGGNTYEQYF
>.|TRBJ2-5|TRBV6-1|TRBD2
TGTGCCAGCAGGACTAGCGGGAGGATTGAGACCCAGTACTTC
CASRTSGRIETQYF